This T cell receptor (beta chain) was identified in a study of cytomegalovirus exposure and HLA in healthy donors. Overall study findings and caveats: An Asian-associated ancestry cluster reportedly showed fewer N-insertions than the approximately 700-donor mean in a later analysis. The study flagged 150 to 200 TCR beta chains as cytomegalovirus-associated. CMV serostatus alone was available as immune exposure information.

Comments on this clone: The antigen remains undetermined.

The PCR contained 60 Vbeta and 13 Jbeta primers. The data were produced by immunoSEQ multiplex PCR, yet TCRdb's version contains in-frame clones alone and is incomplete. The data contain around 190,000 clones, roughly four fifths of them seen just once; the ten biggest clones take up about 2.1%. This CDR3 has 14 residues. The trim removed 5 bases at V and 4 bases at J, leaving 6 bases unmatched. Per the germline V gene, CDR1 is MGHRA and CDR2 is YSYEKL. The sequenced sample consisted of PBMCs. The receptor's source is a man younger than 45 in good health and CMV-seronegative. The genes are TRBV4-1 and TRBJ2-3; 7 bases match TRBD1. For the CDR3, the DNA is TGCGCCAGCAGCTGGGACAGAACATCAGATACGCAGTATTTT. The encoded protein is CASSWDRTSDTQYF.